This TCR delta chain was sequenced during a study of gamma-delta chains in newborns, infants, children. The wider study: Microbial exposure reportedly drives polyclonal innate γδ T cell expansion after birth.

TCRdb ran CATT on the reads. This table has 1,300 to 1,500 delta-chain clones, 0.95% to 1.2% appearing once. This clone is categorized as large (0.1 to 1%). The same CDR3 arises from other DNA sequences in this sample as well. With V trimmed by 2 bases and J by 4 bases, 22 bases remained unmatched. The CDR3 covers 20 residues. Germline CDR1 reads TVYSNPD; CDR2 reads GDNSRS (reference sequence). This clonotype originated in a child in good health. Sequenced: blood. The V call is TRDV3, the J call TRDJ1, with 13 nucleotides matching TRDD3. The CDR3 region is CAFSRLGLDWGIRGGDKLIF. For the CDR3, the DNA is TGTGCCTTTTCCCGTCTTGGACTAGACTGGGGGATACGCGGGGGCGATAAACTCATCTTT.